A selection of T cell receptor beta chains follows, all from one sample in a study of blood T cell repertoires in COVID-19. Measured with immunoSEQ multiplex PCR; TCRdb has only the in-frame clones, and not every one. The sample lists about 140,000 clones, approximately 84% occurring once. Sequencing was performed on peripheral blood. Receptor source: an elderly woman in a cohort sampled during active or convalescent COVID-19. Each CDR3 is given with its conserved first and last residue. D genes are given only for firm matches. Rows give clone size only sometimes, using once, few, many, or a class for an expanded clone.

CDR3 DNA	CDR3 protein	clone size	CDR3 length	J gene	V gene	D gene
TGTGCCACCAGCCGGGACAGGGGGCGAGTGCGCCCCTACAATGAGCAGTTCTTC	CATSRDRGRVRPYNEQFF	NA	18	TRBJ2-1	TRBV19	TRBD1
TGTGCCAGCAGCCTCAGAACAGGGGAAATTACAAATGAGCAGTTCTTC	CASSLRTGEITNEQFF	NA	16	TRBJ2-1	TRBV7-6	TRBD1
TGTGCCAGCAGTTACGAGCTAGCGGGGGGCCCTTACAATGAGCAGTTCTTC	CASSYELAGGPYNEQFF	few	17	TRBJ2-1	TRBV6-2/TRBV6-3	TRBD2
TGCGCCAGCAGCCAAGTATGGGGGGAACCCCACACAGATACGCAGTATTTT	CASSQVWGEPHTDTQYF	NA	17	TRBJ2-3	TRBV4-1	NA
TGTGCCACCAGTGATAGGGACAGGGTGAAAGCTTTCTTT	CATSDRDRVKAFF	NA	13	TRBJ1-1	TRBV24-1	TRBD1
TGTGCCATCAGTGAGGGAGGCGGGGGGTCTAATGAAAAACTGTTTTTT	CAISEGGGGSNEKLFF	NA	16	TRBJ1-4	TRBV10-3	NA
TGTGCCAGCAGCTCCGGACAGATACAAGAGACCCAGTACTTC	CASSSGQIQETQYF	NA	14	TRBJ2-5	TRBV5-4	NA
TGTGCCAGCAGCCAAAGTGGGACAGGGGGCGCCCTGGGCACAGATACGCAGTATTTT	CASSQSGTGGALGTDTQYF	once	19	TRBJ2-3	TRBV4-2	TRBD1
TGTGCCAGCAGACTCTACAGGGAAGAATCGGGAAACACCATATATTTT	CASRLYREESGNTIYF	NA	16	TRBJ1-3	TRBV9	NA
TGTGCCAGCAGCTTACGCGGTCAGCCCCAGCATTTT	CASSLRGQPQHF	NA	12	TRBJ1-5	TRBV7-8	NA
TGTGCCAGCAGCTTTCAGGGGTTTGAGGATGAGCAGTTCTTC	CASSFQGFEDEQFF	NA	14	TRBJ2-1	TRBV5-4	NA
TGTGCCAGCAGCTTGTTGGGACAGGCAACTAATGAAAAACTGTTTTTT	CASSLLGQATNEKLFF	few	16	TRBJ1-4	TRBV7-9	TRBD1
TGTGCCAGCTCAAAAGCCACAGGGGTTCGAAGCAATCAGCCCCAGCATTTT	CASSKATGVRSNQPQHF	NA	17	TRBJ1-5	TRBV18	TRBD1
TGTGCCAGCAGTTCTCATAGGGGGCGCGACACTGAAGCTTTCTTT	CASSSHRGRDTEAFF	NA	15	TRBJ1-1	TRBV6-5	TRBD1
TGTGCCAGCAGCAAGGGGGCTACTACAGATACGCAGTATTTT	CASSKGATTDTQYF	NA	14	TRBJ2-3	TRBV7-9	TRBD1
TGTGCCAGCAGTTCGCGCGCGCGACTAGCAGGGCAAGAGACCCAGTACTTC	CASSSRARLAGQETQYF	NA	17	TRBJ2-5	TRBV27	TRBD2
TGTGCCAGCAGCCAAGGTGTTTACAGGGGGCGCAACCTTGGCTATGGCTACACCTTC	CASSQGVYRGRNLGYGYTF	few	19	TRBJ1-2	TRBV3-1/TRBV3-2	TRBD1
TGTGCCAGCAGCTTAGGATGGCAGTCCTATGGCTACACCTTC	CASSLGWQSYGYTF	NA	14	TRBJ1-2	TRBV11-2	NA
TGTGCCAGCAGCCAGACCCGGGACAGGGGGTACACCTTC	CASSQTRDRGYTF	NA	13	TRBJ1-2	TRBV14	TRBD1